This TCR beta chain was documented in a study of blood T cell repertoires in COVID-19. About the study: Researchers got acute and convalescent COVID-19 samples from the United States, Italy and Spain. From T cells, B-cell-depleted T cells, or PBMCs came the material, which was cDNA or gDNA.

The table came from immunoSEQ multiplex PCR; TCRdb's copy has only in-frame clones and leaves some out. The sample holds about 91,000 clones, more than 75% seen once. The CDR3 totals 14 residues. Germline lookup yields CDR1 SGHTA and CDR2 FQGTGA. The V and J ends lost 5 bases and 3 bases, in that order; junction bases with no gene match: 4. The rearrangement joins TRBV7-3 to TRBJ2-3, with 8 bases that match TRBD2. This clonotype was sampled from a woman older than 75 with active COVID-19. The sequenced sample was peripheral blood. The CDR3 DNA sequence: TGTGCCAGCAGCCCCGGGACTAGAACAGATACGCAGTATTTT. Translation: CASSPGTRTDTQYF.